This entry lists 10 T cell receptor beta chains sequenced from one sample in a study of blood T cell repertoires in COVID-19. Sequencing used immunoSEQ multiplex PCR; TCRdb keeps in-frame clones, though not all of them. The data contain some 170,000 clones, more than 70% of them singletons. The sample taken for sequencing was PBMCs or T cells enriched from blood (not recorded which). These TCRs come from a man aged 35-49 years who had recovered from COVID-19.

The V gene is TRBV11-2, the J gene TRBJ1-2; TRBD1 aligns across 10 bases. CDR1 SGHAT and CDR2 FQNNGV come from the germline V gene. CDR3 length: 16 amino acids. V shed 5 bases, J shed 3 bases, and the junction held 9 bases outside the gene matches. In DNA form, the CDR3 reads TGTGCCAGCAGCCCCCGGGACAGGGGCTCTTACTATGGCTACACCTTC. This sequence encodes CASSPRDRGSYYGYTF.

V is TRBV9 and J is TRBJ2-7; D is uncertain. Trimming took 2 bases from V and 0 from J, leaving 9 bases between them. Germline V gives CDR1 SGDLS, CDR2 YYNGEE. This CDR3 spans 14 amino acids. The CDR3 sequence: CASSVVSTSYEQYF. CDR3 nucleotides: TGTGCCAGCAGCGTCGTAAGCACCTCCTACGAGCAGTACTTC.

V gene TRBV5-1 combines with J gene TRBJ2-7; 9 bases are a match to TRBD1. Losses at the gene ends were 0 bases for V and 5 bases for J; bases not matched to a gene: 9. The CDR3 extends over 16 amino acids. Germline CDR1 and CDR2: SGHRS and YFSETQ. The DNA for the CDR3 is TGCGCCAGCAGCTTGGTGGACAGGGGAGGTTTTCACGAGCAGTACTTC. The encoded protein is CASSLVDRGGFHEQYF. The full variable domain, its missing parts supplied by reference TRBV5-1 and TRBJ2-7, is KAGVTQTPRYLIKTRGQQVTLSCSPISGHRSVSWYQQTPGQGLQFLFEYFSETQRNKGNFPGRFSGRQFSNSRSEMNVSTLELGDSALYLCASSLVDRGGFHEQYFGPGTRLTVT.

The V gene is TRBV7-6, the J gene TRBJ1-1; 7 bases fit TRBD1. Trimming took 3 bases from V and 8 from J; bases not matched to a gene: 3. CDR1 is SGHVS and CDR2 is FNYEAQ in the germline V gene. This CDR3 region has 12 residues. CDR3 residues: CASSFPGQEAFF. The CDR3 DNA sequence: TGTGCCAGCAGCTTCCCGGGACAGGAAGCTTTCTTT.

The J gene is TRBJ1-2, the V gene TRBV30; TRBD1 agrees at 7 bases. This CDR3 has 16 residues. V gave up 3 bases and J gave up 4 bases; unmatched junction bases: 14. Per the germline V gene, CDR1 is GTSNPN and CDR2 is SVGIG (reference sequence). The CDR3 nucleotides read TGTGCCTGGAGCTTTAAACAGGGGCCTCGAGGCTATGGCTACACCTTC. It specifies CAWSFKQGPRGYGYTF.

CDR3 region: CASTALDRPTGELFF. CDR3 coding DNA: TGTGCCAGTACCGCACTGGACAGGCCCACCGGGGAGCTGTTTTTT. V usage is TRBV19 and J usage is TRBJ2-2; 7 bases are a match to TRBD1. CDR3 length: 15 amino acids. V gave up 7 bases and J gave up 4 bases; unmatched junction bases: 9. The germline gives CDR1 LNHDA, CDR2 SQIVND (reference sequence).

As DNA, the CDR3 is TGTGCCAGTAGTTTGACGGGTTACAATGAGCAGTTCTTC. It encodes CASSLTGYNEQFF. This rearrangement joins TRBV19 to TRBJ2-1; D unresolved. The germline V and J ends were trimmed by 5 bases and 4 bases, with 9 bases remaining between them. Germline V CDR1 and CDR2: LNHDA, SQIVND (reference sequence). This CDR3 contains 13 residues.

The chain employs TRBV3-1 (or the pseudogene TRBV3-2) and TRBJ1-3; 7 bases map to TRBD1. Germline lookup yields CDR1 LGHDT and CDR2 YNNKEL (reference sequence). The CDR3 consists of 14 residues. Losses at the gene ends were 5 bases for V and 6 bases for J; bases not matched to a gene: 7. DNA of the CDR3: TGTGCCAGCAGCTTCGACAGGGTCCCAAACACCATATATTTT. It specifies CASSFDRVPNTIYF.

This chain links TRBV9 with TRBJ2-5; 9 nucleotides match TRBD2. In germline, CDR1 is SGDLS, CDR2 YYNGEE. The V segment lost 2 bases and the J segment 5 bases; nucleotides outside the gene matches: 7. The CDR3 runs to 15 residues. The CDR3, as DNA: TGTGCCAGCAGCGTGGATAGCGGGGGTGGGGAGACCCAGTACTTC. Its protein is CASSVDSGGGETQYF.

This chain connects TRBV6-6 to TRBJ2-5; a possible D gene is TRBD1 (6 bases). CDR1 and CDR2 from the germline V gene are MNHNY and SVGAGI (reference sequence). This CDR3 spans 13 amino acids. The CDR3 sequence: CATDRTRQETQYF. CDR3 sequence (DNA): TGTGCTACCGACAGGACCCGCCAAGAGACCCAGTACTTC.